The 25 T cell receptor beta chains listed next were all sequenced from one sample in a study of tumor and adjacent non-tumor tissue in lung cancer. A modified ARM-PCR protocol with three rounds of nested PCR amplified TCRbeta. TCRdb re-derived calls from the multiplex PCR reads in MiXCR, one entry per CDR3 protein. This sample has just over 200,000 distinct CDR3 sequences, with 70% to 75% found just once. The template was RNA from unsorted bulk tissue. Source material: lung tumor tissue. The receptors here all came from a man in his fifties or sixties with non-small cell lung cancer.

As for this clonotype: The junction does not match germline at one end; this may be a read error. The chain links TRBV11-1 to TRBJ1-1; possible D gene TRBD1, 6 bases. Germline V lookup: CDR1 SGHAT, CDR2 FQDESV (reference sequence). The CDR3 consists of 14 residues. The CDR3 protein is CAGSLGGMNTEAFF. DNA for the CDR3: TGTGCCGGCAGCTTAGGGGGGATGAACACTGAAGCTTTCTTT.

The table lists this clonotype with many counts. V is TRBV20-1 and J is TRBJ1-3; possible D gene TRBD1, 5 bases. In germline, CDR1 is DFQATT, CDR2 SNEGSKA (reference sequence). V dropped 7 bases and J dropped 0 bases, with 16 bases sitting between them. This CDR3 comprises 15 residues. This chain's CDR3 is CSVRRGGGSGNTIYF. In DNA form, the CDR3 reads TGCAGTGTTAGGAGGGGCGGGGGCTCTGGAAACACCATATATTTT.

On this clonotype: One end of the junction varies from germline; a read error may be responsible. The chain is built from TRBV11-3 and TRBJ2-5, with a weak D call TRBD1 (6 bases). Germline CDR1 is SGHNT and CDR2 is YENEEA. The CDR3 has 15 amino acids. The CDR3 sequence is CVSSFVGARQETQYF. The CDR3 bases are TGTGTCAGCAGCTTCGTGGGGGCGAGGCAAGAGACCCAGTACTTC. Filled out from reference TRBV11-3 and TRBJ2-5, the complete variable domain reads EAGVVQSPRYKIIEKKQPVAFWCNPISGHNTLYWYLQNLGQGPELLIRYENEEAVDDSQLPKDRFSAERLKGVDSTLKIQPAELGDSAVYLCVSSFVGARQETQYFGPGTRLLVL.

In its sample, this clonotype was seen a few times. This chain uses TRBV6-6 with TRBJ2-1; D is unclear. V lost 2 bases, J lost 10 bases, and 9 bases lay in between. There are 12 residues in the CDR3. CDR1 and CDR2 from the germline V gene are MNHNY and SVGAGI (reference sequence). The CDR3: CASSYGSREQFF. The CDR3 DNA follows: TGTGCCAGCAGTTACGGTTCGAGAGAGCAGTTCTTC.

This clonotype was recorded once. CDR3 sequence: CAWRGLSGGGEQFF. The DNA of the CDR3 is TGTGCCTGGAGGGGGCTTAGCGGAGGGGGTGAGCAGTTCTTC. The gene calls are TRBV30 and TRBJ2-1; D is possibly TRBD1 or TRBD2 (6 bases each). The ends were cut back, 3 bases at V and 9 bases at J, with 18 bases in the middle. The germline CDR1 and CDR2 sequences are GTSNPN and SVGIG (reference sequence). The CDR3 is 14 amino acids.

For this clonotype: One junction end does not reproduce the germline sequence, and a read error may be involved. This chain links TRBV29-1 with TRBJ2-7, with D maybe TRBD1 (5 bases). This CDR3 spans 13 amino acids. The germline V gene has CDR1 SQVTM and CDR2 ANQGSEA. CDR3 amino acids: CSVELWGSYERYF. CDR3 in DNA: TGCAGCGTTGAATTGTGGGGCTCCTACGAGCGGTACTTC.

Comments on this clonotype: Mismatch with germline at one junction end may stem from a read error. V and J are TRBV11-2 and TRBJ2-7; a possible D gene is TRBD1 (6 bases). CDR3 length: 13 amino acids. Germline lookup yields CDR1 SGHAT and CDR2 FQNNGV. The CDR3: CASGAGANDEQYF. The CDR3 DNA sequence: TGTGCCAGCGGGGCAGGGGCCAATGACGAGCAGTACTTT.

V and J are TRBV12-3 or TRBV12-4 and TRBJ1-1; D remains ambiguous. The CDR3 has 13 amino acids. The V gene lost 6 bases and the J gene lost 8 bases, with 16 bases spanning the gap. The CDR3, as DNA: TGTGCCAGCAGCACCTCGCGAGAGAGAGAAGCTTTCTTT. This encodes CASSTSREREAFF.

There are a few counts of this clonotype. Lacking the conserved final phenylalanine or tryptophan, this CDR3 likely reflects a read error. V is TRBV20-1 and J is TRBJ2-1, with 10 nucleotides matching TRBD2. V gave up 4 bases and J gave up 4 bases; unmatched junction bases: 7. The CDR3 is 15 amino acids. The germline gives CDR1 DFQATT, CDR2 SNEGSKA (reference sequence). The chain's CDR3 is CSAIIAGGLYNEQFL. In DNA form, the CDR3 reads TGCAGTGCTATAATAGCGGGAGGACTTTACAATGAGCAGTTCCTC.

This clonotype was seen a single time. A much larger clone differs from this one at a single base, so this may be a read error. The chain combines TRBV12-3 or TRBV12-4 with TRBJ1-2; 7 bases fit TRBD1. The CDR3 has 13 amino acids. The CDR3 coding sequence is TGTACCAGCAGAAAGCTCAGGGGGGGTGGCTACACCTTC. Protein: CTSRKLRGGGYTF.

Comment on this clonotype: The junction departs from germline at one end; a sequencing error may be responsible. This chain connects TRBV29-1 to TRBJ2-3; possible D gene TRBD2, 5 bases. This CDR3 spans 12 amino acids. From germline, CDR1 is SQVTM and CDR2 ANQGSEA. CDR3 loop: CSILGGTDTHYF. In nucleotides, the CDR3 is TGCAGCATTCTTGGAGGCACAGATACGCACTATTTT.

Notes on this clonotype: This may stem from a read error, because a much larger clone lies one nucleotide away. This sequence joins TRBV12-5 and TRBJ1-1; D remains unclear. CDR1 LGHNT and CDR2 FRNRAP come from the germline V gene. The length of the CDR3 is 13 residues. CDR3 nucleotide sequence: TGTGCACATCCAGGAGATGCGGACACTGAAGCTTTCTTT. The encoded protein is CAHPGDADTEAFF.

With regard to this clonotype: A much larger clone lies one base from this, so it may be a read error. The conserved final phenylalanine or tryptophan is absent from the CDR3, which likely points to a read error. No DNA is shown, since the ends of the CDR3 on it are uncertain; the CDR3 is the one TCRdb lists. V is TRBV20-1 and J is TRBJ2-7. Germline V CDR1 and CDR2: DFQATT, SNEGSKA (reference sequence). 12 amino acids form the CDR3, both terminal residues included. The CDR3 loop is CSARDQSWQLYI.

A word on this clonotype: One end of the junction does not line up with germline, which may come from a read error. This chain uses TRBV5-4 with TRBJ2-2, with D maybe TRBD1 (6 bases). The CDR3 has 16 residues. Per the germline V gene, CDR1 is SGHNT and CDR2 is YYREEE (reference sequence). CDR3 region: CASGTGHGADTGELFF. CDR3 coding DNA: TGTGCCAGCGGCACGGGACATGGGGCGGACACCGGGGAACTGTTTTTT. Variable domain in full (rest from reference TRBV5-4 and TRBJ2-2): ETGVTQSPTHLIKTRGQQVTLRCSSQSGHNTVSWYQQALGQGPQFIFQYYREEENGRGNFPPRFSGLQFPNYSSELNVNALELDDSALYLCASGTGHGADTGELFFGEGSRLTVL.

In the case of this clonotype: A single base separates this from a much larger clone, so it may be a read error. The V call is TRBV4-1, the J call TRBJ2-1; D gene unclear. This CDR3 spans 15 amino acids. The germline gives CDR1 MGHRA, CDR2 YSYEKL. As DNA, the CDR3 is TGCGCCAGCAACCAAGATCTCACGAGTTACAATGAGCAGTTCTTC. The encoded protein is CASNQDLTSYNEQFF.

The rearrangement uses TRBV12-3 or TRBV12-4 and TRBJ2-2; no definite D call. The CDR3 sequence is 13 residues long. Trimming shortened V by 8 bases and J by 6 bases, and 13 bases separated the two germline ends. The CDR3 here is CASGPLLSGELFF. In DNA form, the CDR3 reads TGTGCCAGCGGCCCCCTTCTCTCCGGGGAGCTGTTTTTT.

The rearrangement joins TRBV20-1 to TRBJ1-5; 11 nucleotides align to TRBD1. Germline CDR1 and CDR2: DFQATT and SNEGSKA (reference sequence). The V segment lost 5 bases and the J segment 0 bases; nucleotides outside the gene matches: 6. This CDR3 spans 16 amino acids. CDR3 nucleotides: TGCAGTGCTGGGAGGACAGGGGGCCGTAGCAATCAGCCCCAGCATTTT. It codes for CSAGRTGGRSNQPQHF.

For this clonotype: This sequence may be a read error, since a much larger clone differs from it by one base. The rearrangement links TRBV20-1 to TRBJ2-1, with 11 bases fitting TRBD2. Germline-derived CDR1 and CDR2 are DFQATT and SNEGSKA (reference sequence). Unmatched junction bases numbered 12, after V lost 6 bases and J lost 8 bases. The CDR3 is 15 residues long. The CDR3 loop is CSASVLAGDSYEQFF. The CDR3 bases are TGCAGTGCCAGTGTACTAGCGGGGGACTCCTATGAGCAGTTCTTC.

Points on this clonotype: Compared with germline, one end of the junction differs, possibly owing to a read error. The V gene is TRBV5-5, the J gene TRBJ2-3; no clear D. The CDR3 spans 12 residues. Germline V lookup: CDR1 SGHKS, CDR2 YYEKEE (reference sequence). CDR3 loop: CASSFRTDRQYF. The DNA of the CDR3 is TGTGCCAGCAGCTTCCGCACAGATAGGCAGTATTTT.

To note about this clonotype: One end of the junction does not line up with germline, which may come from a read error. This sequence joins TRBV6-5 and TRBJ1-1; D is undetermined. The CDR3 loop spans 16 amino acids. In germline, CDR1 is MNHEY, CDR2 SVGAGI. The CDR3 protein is CASSYSSWIMNTEVFF. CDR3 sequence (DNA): TGTGCCAGCAGTTACTCGAGTTGGATCATGAACACTGAAGTTTTCTTT.

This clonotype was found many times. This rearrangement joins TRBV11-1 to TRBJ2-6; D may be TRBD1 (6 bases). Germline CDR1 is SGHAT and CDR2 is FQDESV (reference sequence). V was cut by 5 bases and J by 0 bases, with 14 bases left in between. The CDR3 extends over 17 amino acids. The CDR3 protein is CASSPWGPRSGANVLTF. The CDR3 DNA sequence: TGTGCCAGCAGCCCTTGGGGGCCTCGCTCTGGGGCCAACGTCCTGACTTTC.

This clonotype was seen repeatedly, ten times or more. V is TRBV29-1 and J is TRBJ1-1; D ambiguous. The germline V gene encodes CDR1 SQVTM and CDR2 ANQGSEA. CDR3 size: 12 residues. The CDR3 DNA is TGCGCCGTAACCCGGGAATCCCTTAAAGCTTTCTTT. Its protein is CAVTRESLKAFF.

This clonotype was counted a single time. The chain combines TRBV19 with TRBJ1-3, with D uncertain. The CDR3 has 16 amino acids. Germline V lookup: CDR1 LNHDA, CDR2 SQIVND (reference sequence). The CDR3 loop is CGSSPLVLPTGNTIYF. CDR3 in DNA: TGTGGTAGTAGTCCATTGGTCCTCCCCACTGGAAACACCATATATTTT.

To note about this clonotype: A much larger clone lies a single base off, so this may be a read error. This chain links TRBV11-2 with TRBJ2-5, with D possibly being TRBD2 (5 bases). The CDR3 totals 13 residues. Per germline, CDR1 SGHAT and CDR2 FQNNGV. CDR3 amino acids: CDSSRGTGETQYF. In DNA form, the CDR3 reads TGTGACAGCAGCCGGGGAACGGGAGAGACCCAGTACTTC.

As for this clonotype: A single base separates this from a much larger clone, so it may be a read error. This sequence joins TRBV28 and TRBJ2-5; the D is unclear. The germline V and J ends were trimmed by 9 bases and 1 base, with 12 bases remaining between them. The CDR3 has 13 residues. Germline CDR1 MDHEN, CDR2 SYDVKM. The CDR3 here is CASDHRSQETQYF. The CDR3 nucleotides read TGTGCCAGTGATCACCGCTCCCAAGAGACCCAGTACTTC.